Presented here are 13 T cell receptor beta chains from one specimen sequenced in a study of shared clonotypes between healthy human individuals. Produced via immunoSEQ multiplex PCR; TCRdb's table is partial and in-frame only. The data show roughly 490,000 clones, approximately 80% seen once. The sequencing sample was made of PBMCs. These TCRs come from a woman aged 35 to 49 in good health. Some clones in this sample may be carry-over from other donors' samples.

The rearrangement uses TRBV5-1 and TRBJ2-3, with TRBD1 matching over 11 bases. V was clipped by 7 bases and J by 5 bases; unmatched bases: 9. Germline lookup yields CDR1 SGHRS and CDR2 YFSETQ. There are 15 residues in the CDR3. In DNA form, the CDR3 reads TGCGCCAGCGCCTTGGGACAGGGGGTAGGAGATACGCAGTATTTT. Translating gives CASALGQGVGDTQYF.

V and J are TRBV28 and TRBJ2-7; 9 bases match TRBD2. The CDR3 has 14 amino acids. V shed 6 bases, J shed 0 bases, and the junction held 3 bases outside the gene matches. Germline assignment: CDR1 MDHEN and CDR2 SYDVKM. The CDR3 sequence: CASRNSGSSYEQYF. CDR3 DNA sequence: TGTGCCAGCAGGAATAGCGGGAGCTCCTACGAGCAGTACTTC. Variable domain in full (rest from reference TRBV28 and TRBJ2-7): DVKVTQSSRYLVKRTGEKVFLECVQDMDHENMFWYRQDPGLGLRLIYFSYDVKMKEKGDIPEGYSVSREKKERFSLILESASTNQTSMYLCASRNSGSSYEQYFGPGTRLTVT.

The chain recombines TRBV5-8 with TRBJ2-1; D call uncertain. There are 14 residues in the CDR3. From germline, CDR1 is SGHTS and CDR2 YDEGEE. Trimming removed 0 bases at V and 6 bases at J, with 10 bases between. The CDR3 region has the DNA TGTGCCAGCAGCTTGGGATCGACGGTCAATGAGCAGTTCTTC. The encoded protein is CASSLGSTVNEQFF.

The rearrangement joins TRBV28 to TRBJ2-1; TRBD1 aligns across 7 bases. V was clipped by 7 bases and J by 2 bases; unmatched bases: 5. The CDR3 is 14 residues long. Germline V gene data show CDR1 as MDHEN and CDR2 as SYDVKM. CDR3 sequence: CASIPDRTYNEQFF. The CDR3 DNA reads TGTGCCAGCATCCCGGACAGGACCTACAATGAGCAGTTCTTC.

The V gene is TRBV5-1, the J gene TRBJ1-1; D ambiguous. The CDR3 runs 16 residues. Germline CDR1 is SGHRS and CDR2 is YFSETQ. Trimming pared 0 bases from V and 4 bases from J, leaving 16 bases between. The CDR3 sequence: CASSLGSLGGGTEAFF. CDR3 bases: TGCGCCAGCAGCTTGGGGAGTCTGGGAGGAGGCACTGAAGCTTTCTTT.

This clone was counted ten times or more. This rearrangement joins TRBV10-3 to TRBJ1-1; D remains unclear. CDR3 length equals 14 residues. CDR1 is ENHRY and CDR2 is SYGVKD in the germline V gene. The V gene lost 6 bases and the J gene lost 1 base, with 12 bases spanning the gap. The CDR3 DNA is TGTGCCATCAGGACGGAGATCCCGAACACTGAAGCTTTCTTT. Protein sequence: CAIRTEIPNTEAFF.

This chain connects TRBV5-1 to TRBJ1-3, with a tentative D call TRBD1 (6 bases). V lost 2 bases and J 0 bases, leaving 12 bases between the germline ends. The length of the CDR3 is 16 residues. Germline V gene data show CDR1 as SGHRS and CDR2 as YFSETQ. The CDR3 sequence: CASSFGGSYSGNTIYF. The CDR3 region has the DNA TGCGCCAGCAGCTTCGGGGGCAGCTACTCTGGAAACACCATATATTTT.

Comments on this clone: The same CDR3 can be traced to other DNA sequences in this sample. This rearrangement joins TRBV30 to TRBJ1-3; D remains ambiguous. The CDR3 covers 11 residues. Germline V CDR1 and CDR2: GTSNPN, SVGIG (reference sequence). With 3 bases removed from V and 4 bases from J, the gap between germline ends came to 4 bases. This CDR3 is CAWSAGNTIYF. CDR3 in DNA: TGTGCCTGGAGCGCGGGAAACACCATATATTTT.

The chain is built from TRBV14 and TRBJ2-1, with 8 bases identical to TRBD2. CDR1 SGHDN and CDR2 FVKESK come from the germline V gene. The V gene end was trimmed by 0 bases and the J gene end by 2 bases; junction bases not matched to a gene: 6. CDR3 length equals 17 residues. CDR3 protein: CASSQDRAGVPYNEQFF. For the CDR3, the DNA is TGTGCCAGCAGCCAAGATCGAGCGGGAGTCCCCTACAATGAGCAGTTCTTC.

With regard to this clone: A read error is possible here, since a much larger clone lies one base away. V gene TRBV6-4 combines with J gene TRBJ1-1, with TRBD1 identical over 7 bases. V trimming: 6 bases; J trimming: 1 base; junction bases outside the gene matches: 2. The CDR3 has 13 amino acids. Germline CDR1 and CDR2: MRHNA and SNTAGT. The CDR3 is CASSRQGNTEAFF. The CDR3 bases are TGTGCCAGCAGCCGACAGGGGAACACTGAAGCTTTCTTT.

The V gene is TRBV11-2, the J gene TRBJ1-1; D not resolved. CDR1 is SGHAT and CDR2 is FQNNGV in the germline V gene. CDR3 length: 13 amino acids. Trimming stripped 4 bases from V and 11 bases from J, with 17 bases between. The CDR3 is CASSSLAKLGAFF. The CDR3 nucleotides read TGTGCCAGCAGCTCCCTGGCGAAGCTGGGTGCTTTCTTT.

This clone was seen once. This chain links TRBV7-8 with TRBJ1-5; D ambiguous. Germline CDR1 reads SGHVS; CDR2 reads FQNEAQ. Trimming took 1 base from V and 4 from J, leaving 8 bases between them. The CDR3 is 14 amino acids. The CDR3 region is CASSLDTPNQPQHF. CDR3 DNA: TGTGCCAGCAGCTTAGATACTCCGAATCAGCCCCAGCATTTT.

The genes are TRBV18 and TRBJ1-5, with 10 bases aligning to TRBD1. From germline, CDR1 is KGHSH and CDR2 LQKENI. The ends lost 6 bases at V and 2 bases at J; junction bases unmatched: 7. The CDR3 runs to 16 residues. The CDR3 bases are TGTGCCAGCTCCCGACAGGGGGCAGGAGGCAATCAGCCCCAGCATTTT. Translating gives CASSRQGAGGNQPQHF.